The 3 T cell receptor beta chains reported below all come from one sample, sequenced in a study of response to subunit inactivated influenza vaccine. TCRdb independently ran MiXCR on the RT-PCR reads; one entry per CDR3 protein. The table includes approximately 530,000 distinct CDR3 sequences, around 7.7% detected once. Material: PBMCs from blood, obtained 23 months after vaccination. The receptors derive from a man between 50 and 75 years old who received an inactivated influenza vaccine.

This clonotype came up many times. The chain joins TRBV12-3 or TRBV12-4 to TRBJ2-1; no clear D gene. Trimming left V 8 bases short and J 4 bases short, with 15 bases between. The CDR3 sequence is 14 residues long. CDR3 region: CASFPNRVYNEQFF. Written as DNA, the CDR3 is TGTGCCAGCTTCCCTAACAGAGTATACAATGAGCAGTTCTTC.

In this sample, this clonotype turned up a few times. The chain joins TRBV4-1 to TRBJ2-1; perhaps TRBD2 as D (5 bases). The CDR3 extends over 13 amino acids. Germline V gene lookup returns CDR1 MGHRA and CDR2 YSYEKL. With 0 bases removed from V and 12 bases from J, the gap between germline ends came to 12 bases. This chain's CDR3 is CASSQEGFAGQFF. The CDR3 DNA reads as TGCGCCAGCAGCCAAGAGGGGTTCGCGGGGCAGTTCTTC.

This clonotype occurred a few times. The chain employs TRBV12-3 or TRBV12-4 and TRBJ1-5, with 10 bases matching TRBD1. There are 16 residues in the CDR3. With V trimmed by 6 bases and J by 1 base, 6 bases remained unmatched. CDR3 protein: CASSLGQGRSNQPQHF. In DNA form, the CDR3 reads TGTGCCAGCAGCCTGGGACAGGGGAGGAGCAATCAGCCCCAGCATTTT.